These 16 T cell receptor beta chains were sequenced from one sample in a study of blood T cell repertoires in COVID-19. TCRdb's table, derived via immunoSEQ multiplex PCR, lists solely in-frame clones and lacks some. The data hold under 250,000 clones, with roughly 84% observed a single time. The sample was peripheral blood. These receptors were taken from a middle-aged man with COVID-19, enrolled during active disease.

This clone was seen a handful of times. The chain couples TRBV7-6 to TRBJ2-1; the D gene is possibly TRBD1 (5 bases). With 1 base removed from V and 5 bases from J, the gap between germline ends came to 9 bases. Per germline, CDR1 SGHVS and CDR2 FNYEAQ. The CDR3 totals 14 residues. The CDR3 region is CASSLVGPDNEQFF. In DNA, the CDR3 is TGTGCCAGCAGCTTAGTGGGGCCCGACAATGAGCAGTTCTTC.

The chain joins TRBV7-8 to TRBJ2-3; TRBD2 matches at 10 bases. With V trimmed by 2 bases and J by 2 bases, 19 bases remained unmatched. CDR3 size: 21 residues. Germline CDR1 and CDR2: SGHVS and FQNEAQ. CDR3 in amino acids: CASSLSPSGLAGAEDTDTQYF. The CDR3 DNA reads TGTGCCAGCAGCTTAAGCCCAAGTGGTCTAGCGGGGGCCGAGGACACAGATACGCAGTATTTT.

V and J are TRBV7-2 and TRBJ1-2; a possible D gene is TRBD1 (6 bases). This CDR3 contains 17 residues. Germline V lookup: CDR1 SGHTA, CDR2 FQGNSA. V was shortened by 5 bases and J by 1 base, with 20 bases between the two germline ends. The CDR3 sequence: CASSTGTPKGGNYGYTF. The CDR3 DNA reads TGTGCCAGCAGCACCGGGACACCTAAAGGGGGTAACTATGGCTACACCTTC.

The genes are TRBV4-1 and TRBJ2-7; 8 bases line up with TRBD2. J gave up 2 bases and V 1 base, and 4 bases lay outside the gene matches. Germline V lookup: CDR1 MGHRA, CDR2 YSYEKL. This CDR3 region has 15 residues. The CDR3 bases are TGCGCCAGCAGCCAAGCGGGAGGGGACCCCTACGAGCAGTACTTC. Its translation is CASSQAGGDPYEQYF.

This chain connects TRBV28 to TRBJ1-6; 8 bases fit TRBD1. CDR3 length equals 14 residues. After removal of 11 bases from V and 5 bases from J, the junction contained 8 bases not matched to a gene. The V gene's germline CDR1 is MDHEN and CDR2 SYDVKM. The CDR3 loop is CAGSMGQDNSPLHF. The CDR3, as DNA: TGTGCCGGCTCCATGGGACAGGATAATTCACCCCTCCACTTT.

This clone was detected once. The chain carries TRBV19 and TRBJ1-5; D remains unclear. Germline V lookup: CDR1 LNHDA, CDR2 SQIVND (reference sequence). Trimming removed 6 bases at V and 9 bases at J, with 15 bases between. The CDR3 extends over 13 amino acids. The CDR3: CASSDKISMPQHF. CDR3 sequence (DNA): TGTGCCAGTAGCGACAAGATTTCAATGCCCCAGCATTTT. Full variable domain (rest looked up from reference TRBV19 and TRBJ1-5): DGGITQSPKYLFRKEGQNVTLSCEQNLNHDAMYWYRQDPGQGLRLIYYSQIVNDFQKGDIAEGYSVSREKKESFPLTVTSAQKNPTAFYLCASSDKISMPQHFGDGTRLSIL.

This clone has only one observation. The V and J genes are TRBV27 and TRBJ2-3; perhaps TRBD1 as D (6 bases). The germline V and J ends were trimmed by 10 bases and 6 bases, with 26 bases remaining between them. The V gene's germline CDR1 is MNHEY and CDR2 SMNVEV (reference sequence). The CDR3 has 16 residues. DNA for the CDR3: TGTGCCACCACCCCCTCGGGCAGTCCGAGGGGGGATACGCAGTATTTT. This encodes CATTPSGSPRGDTQYF.

CDR3 residues: CASSPRVASYEQYF. CDR3 nucleotides: TGTGCCAGTAGTCCCAGGGTGGCTTCCTACGAGCAGTACTTC. The chain is built from TRBV19 and TRBJ2-7, with D perhaps matching TRBD1 (5 bases). The CDR3 has 14 amino acids. Trimming stripped 5 bases from V and 1 base from J, with 12 bases between. Germline V CDR1 and CDR2: LNHDA, SQIVND (reference sequence).

This chain uses TRBV6-5 with TRBJ1-1; TRBD1 might be the D (6 bases). CDR1 and CDR2 (germline): MNHEY, SVGAGI. V lost 6 bases and J lost 5, with 16 bases in between. This CDR3 is 14 amino acids long. DNA of the CDR3: TGTGCCAGCAGGGGACAACCTACAGGAACTGAAGCTTTCTTT. Protein: CASRGQPTGTEAFF.

V usage is TRBV5-6 and J usage is TRBJ1-6; 8 positions agree with TRBD1. CDR3 length: 14 amino acids. CDR1 SGHDT and CDR2 YYEEEE come from the germline V gene. J lost 14 bases, V lost 3 bases, and 10 bases had no gene match. DNA of the CDR3: TGTGCCAGCAGCTCTGGGACAGGTCTTACGGCCCTCCACTTT. It specifies CASSSGTGLTALHF.

This clone appeared once. The J gene is TRBJ1-5, the V gene TRBV19, with 10 positions matching TRBD1. CDR3 length: 15 residues. The germline CDR1 and CDR2 sequences are LNHDA and SQIVND (reference sequence). Trimming removed 5 bases from V and 1 base from J; junction bases left unmatched: 2. CDR3: CASSSTGGSNQPQHF. CDR3 coding DNA: TGTGCCAGTAGTTCGACAGGGGGCAGCAATCAGCCCCAGCATTTT.

The chain recombines TRBV6-4 with TRBJ2-1; 12 nucleotides agree with TRBD2. J gave up 8 bases and V 4 bases, and 0 bases lay outside the gene matches. Germline V CDR1 and CDR2: MRHNA, SNTAGT. The length of the CDR3 is 13 residues. DNA for the CDR3: TGTGCCAGCAGTGGACTAGCGGGGGATGAGCAGTTCTTC. Translation: CASSGLAGDEQFF.

This clone was counted between two and nine times. The chain joins TRBV5-4 to TRBJ1-6, with TRBD1 matching over 7 bases. The CDR3 covers 16 residues. CDR1 and CDR2 (germline): SGHNT, YYREEE (reference sequence). Germline trimming cut 4 bases from V and 5 bases from J; bases unmatched to any gene: 9. The CDR3 reads CASSPQGTANNSPLHF. The CDR3 bases are TGTGCCAGCAGCCCCCAGGGGACAGCGAATAATTCACCCCTCCACTTT.

V usage is TRBV6-2 or TRBV6-3 and J usage is TRBJ1-2, with a possible D match to TRBD1 (6 bases). CDR3 size: 14 residues. V was trimmed by 5 bases and J by 2 bases, leaving 12 bases between them. Germline V gene lookup returns CDR1 MNHEY and CDR2 SVGEGT. The CDR3 DNA follows: TGTGCCAGCAGTCCGGGGACACCAAACTATGGCTACACCTTC. It translates to CASSPGTPNYGYTF.

The chain employs TRBV5-5 and TRBJ1-2; weak D call: TRBD1 (6 bases). V was shortened by 5 bases and J by 6 bases, with 17 bases between the two germline ends. Per germline, CDR1 SGHKS and CDR2 YYEKEE (reference sequence). This CDR3 has 14 amino acids. The CDR3 DNA follows: TGTGCCAGCAGAGACACAGGGTTAGGTCATGGCTACACCTTC. This sequence encodes CASRDTGLGHGYTF.

The chain employs TRBV4-2 and TRBJ2-5, with a tentative D call TRBD2 (6 bases). Germline CDR1 and CDR2: LGHNA and YNFKEQ. CDR3 size: 16 residues. V was trimmed by 5 bases and J by 2 bases, leaving 18 bases between them. The CDR3: CASSSGSGGGQETQYF. DNA of the CDR3: TGTGCCAGCAGCTCGGGGAGTGGCGGAGGGCAAGAGACCCAGTACTTC.